The present entry profiles one T cell receptor beta chain with its context. This record comes from a study of CD8 T cells in Susac syndrome. An input of about 0.45 to 1 ug of RNA was subjected to reverse transcription using random hexamers. TCRdb used MiXCR to reprocess the immunoSEQ multiplex PCR reads, holding one entry per CDR3 protein. Among 150,000 to 200,000 distinct CDR3 sequences listed, 80% to 95% were seen once. The CDR3 consists of 12 residues. CDR1 and CDR2 from the germline V gene are SGHDT and YYEEEE. With 1 base removed from V and 7 bases from J, the gap between germline ends came to 8 bases.

The clonotype originates from a human donor in good health. The genes are TRBV5-6 and TRBJ1-1; no firm D call. Sequencing was done on a sample of CD4+ T cells from PBMCs. CDR3 DNA sequence: TGTGCCAGCAGCTTGTGGCAAGTTGAAGCTTTCTTT. Residues: CASSLWQVEAFF.